Here is one TCR beta chain with its context. Its cognate antigen is unknown. CDR1 and CDR2 (germline): SGHRS, YFSETQ. Trimming took 7 bases from V and 0 from J; bases not matched to a gene: 6. The CDR3 runs to 15 residues. These data originate in a study of T cell repertoires in aging, cancer and after chemotherapy. Study-level information: Clear clonal overlap appeared across healthy donor samples taken over several months to years. Study-wide points: The repertoire data cannot show anything about immunological memory following chemotherapy. In healthy donors, age-related TCR diversity loss mainly reflected lost richness.

Amplification of TCR beta used genomic DNA extracted from peripheral blood. Rearranged V-D-J TRB sequences were amplified with a mixed TRB-A/B primer pool. TCRdb re-called the multiplex PCR reads through MiXCR, storing one row per CDR3 protein. Of several thousand distinct CDR3 sequences listed, under 55% are singletons. Sequencing input: blood. This TCR derives from a human donor in good health. The chain recombines TRBV5-1 with TRBJ2-2; 7 nucleotides agree with TRBD2. Written as DNA, the CDR3 is TGCGCCAGCGGACGGGGGGACTCGAACACCGGGGAGCTGTTTTTT. It specifies CASGRGDSNTGELFF.